The next 5 T cell receptor beta chains were all read from a single sample in a study of beta chain features in type 1 diabetes. The sequenced template was cDNA made from the entire isolated RNA. Here immunoSEQ multiplex PCR was the method, and the copy in TCRdb shows in-frame clones only, minus some. This sample carries under 900,000 clones, about a sixth of them seen once, and the ten largest clones take 0.023%. The source material was naive CD4+ T cells from blood. These receptors originate from a woman between 18 and 29 years old in good health.

This clone appeared a few times. The chain has TRBV14 and TRBJ1-2; D gene ambiguous. Trimming pared 1 base from V and 4 bases from J, leaving 4 bases between. Germline V CDR1 and CDR2: SGHDN, FVKESK. There are 12 residues in the CDR3. The CDR3 DNA reads as TGTGCCAGCAGCCAAGGGGCCTATGGCTACACCTTC. This sequence encodes CASSQGAYGYTF.

The chain links TRBV4-3 to TRBJ2-3; tentatively, D is TRBD2 (5 bases). The germline gives CDR1 LGHNA, CDR2 YSLEER. The CDR3 spans 15 residues. Between the trimmed V and J ends, which lost 2 bases and 6 bases, there was a span of 15 bases. The CDR3 sequence: CASSQLSASRDTQYF. In DNA, the CDR3 is TGCGCCAGCAGCCAACTCTCGGCTAGCAGGGATACGCAGTATTTT.

This clone was found a few times. The junction and the germline gene differ at one end; a read error may be behind it. Within the sample, other DNA sequences also encode this same CDR3. This chain joins TRBV15 and TRBJ1-1; D is possibly TRBD1 (5 bases). The CDR3 consists of 15 residues. CDR1 is LNHNV and CDR2 is YYDKDF in the germline V gene (reference sequence). The DNA for the CDR3 is TGTGCCACCAGCAGGTCAGGGAAAATGAACACTGAGGCTTTCTTT. It codes for CATSRSGKMNTEAFF.

This chain joins TRBV7-9 and TRBJ2-3; D is uncertain. The CDR3 runs 12 residues. The germline V gene has CDR1 SEHNR and CDR2 FQNEAQ (reference sequence). Between the trimmed V and J ends, which lost 2 bases and 4 bases, there was a span of 4 bases. This chain's CDR3 is CASSLIPDTQYF. As DNA, the CDR3 is TGTGCCAGCAGCTTAATCCCAGATACGCAGTATTTT. Complete variable domain (other parts from reference TRBV7-9 and TRBJ2-3): DTGVSQNPRHKITKRGQNVTFRCDPISEHNRLYWYRQTLGQGPEFLTYFQNEAQLEKSRLLSDRFSAERPKGSFSTLEIQRTEQGDSAMYLCASSLIPDTQYFGPGTRLTVL.

This clone was detected a few times. This chain connects TRBV13 to TRBJ2-2; TRBD1 aligns across 10 bases. Germline trimming cut 5 bases from V and 7 bases from J; bases unmatched to any gene: 16. The CDR3 is 18 residues long. Germline loops: CDR1 PRHDT, CDR2 FYEKMQ (reference sequence). CDR3 nucleotide sequence: TGTGCCAGCAGCCTGTATAGGGACAGGGGTTTGTCGAACGGGGAGCTGTTTTTT. It codes for CASSLYRDRGLSNGELFF.